These 30 T cell receptor beta chains came from one sample sequenced in a study of blood T cell repertoires in COVID-19. Sequencing used immunoSEQ multiplex PCR; TCRdb keeps in-frame clones, though not all of them. The data contain 300,000 or so clones, about nine tenths of them singletons. The specimen sequenced was peripheral blood. These TCRs come from a woman aged 25 to 39 with COVID-19, enrolled during active disease.

The chain combines TRBV7-6 with TRBJ2-1, with D perhaps matching TRBD2 (6 bases). V gave up 5 bases and J gave up 8 bases, with 19 bases separating them. CDR1 and CDR2 from the germline V gene are SGHVS and FNYEAQ. The CDR3 is 15 amino acids. For the CDR3, the DNA is TGTGCCAGCAGCGTAGGTAGCGGAAGTATCGATGAGCAGTTCTTC. It is translated as CASSVGSGSIDEQFF.

As for this clone: The identical CDR3 is also encoded by other nucleotide sequences in the sample. The chain employs TRBV5-1 and TRBJ2-2; tentatively, D is TRBD1 (5 bases). CDR3 size: 15 residues. Germline V gene lookup returns CDR1 SGHRS and CDR2 YFSETQ. V dropped 2 bases and J dropped 0 bases, with 8 bases sitting between them. In nucleotides, the CDR3 is TGCGCCAGCAGCTTATCGACAGCGAACACCGGGGAGCTGTTTTTT. Its translation is CASSLSTANTGELFF.

The chain employs TRBV18 and TRBJ2-5, with TRBD2 identical over 7 bases. CDR1 is KGHSH, CDR2 LQKENI, per germline. The CDR3 covers 21 residues. V shed 4 bases and J 1 base; nucleotides not matched to a gene: 24. The DNA for the CDR3 is TGTGCCAGCTCACACCAAACCTTTCGACTAGGCGGGAGTCCACTCCAAGAGACCCAGTACTTC. This gives the protein CASSHQTFRLGGSPLQETQYF.

The chain carries TRBV5-6 and TRBJ1-2; D is unresolved. This CDR3 has 15 residues. Germline CDR1 and CDR2: SGHDT and YYEEEE. V was trimmed by 4 bases and J by 6 bases, leaving 19 bases between them. CDR3 region: CASSPPMYREHGYTF. DNA for the CDR3: TGTGCCAGCAGCCCCCCTATGTATCGGGAGCATGGCTACACCTTC.

The chain is built from TRBV29-1 and TRBJ2-5; 7 bases are shared with TRBD2. CDR3 length: 12 residues. J lost 5 bases, V lost 3 bases, and 3 bases had no gene match. The V gene's germline CDR1 is SQVTM and CDR2 ANQGSEA. The CDR3 DNA reads as TGCAGCGTTGACGTCGGGGGGGAGACCCAGTACTTC. Translated, it gives CSVDVGGETQYF.

The chain has TRBV3-1 (or the pseudogene TRBV3-2) and TRBJ1-6, with D possibly being TRBD1 (5 bases). Germline values: CDR1 LGHDT, CDR2 YNNKEL (reference sequence). Trimming took 1 base from V and 6 from J, leaving 10 bases between them. The CDR3 covers 15 residues. CDR3 amino acids: CASSQATGINSPLHF. The CDR3 region has the DNA TGTGCCAGCAGCCAAGCTACAGGTATTAATTCACCCCTCCACTTT.

The rearrangement joins TRBV5-6 to TRBJ2-1, with 10 positions matching TRBD1. In germline, CDR1 is SGHDT, CDR2 YYEEEE. V lost 3 bases, J lost 4 bases, and 4 bases stayed unmatched. The CDR3 totals 15 residues. The CDR3 sequence is CASSSGTGAYNEQFF. CDR3 sequence (DNA): TGTGCCAGCAGCTCCGGGACAGGGGCATACAATGAGCAGTTCTTC. Full variable domain (outside the CDR3, taken from reference TRBV5-6 and TRBJ2-1): DAGVTQSPTHLIKTRGQQVTLRCSPKSGHDTVSWYQQALGQGPQFIFQYYEEEERQRGNFPDRFSGHQFPNYSSELNVNALLLGDSALYLCASSSGTGAYNEQFFGPGTRLTVL.

The rearrangement links TRBV3-1 (or the pseudogene TRBV3-2) to TRBJ1-1; a possible D gene is TRBD1 (5 bases). Germline V gene lookup returns CDR1 LGHDT and CDR2 YNNKEL (reference sequence). Trimming shortened V by 3 bases and J by 0 bases, and 17 bases separated the two germline ends. This CDR3 has 17 residues. CDR3 in DNA: TGTGCCAGCAGCCAGGGGATCGTGCGGGGGGTGAACACTGAAGCTTTCTTT. Encoded protein: CASSQGIVRGVNTEAFF.

This chain connects TRBV5-1 to TRBJ1-1; D is perhaps TRBD1 (6 bases). The CDR3 sequence is 15 residues long. Germline V gene data show CDR1 as SGHRS and CDR2 as YFSETQ. V was cut by 2 bases and J by 5 bases, with 16 bases left in between. The CDR3 DNA reads TGCGCCAGCAGCTTTACCACAGGGTTGAGTACTGAAGCTTTCTTT. Amino acids: CASSFTTGLSTEAFF.

The chain carries TRBV14 and TRBJ2-5; 7 bases agree with TRBD1. V lost 1 base to trimming and J lost 2 bases; unmatched junction nucleotides: 10. Germline V gene lookup returns CDR1 SGHDN and CDR2 FVKESK. The CDR3 contains 17 residues. The CDR3 DNA sequence: TGTGCCAGCAGCCAAGGGAGAGGAACGGGACAGCAAGAGACCCAGTACTTC. This encodes CASSQGRGTGQQETQYF.

The chain employs TRBV5-4 and TRBJ2-7; the match to TRBD1 covers 7 bases. V lost 0 bases and J lost 6; bases outside the gene matches: 3. This CDR3 contains 13 residues. Germline CDR1 SGHNT, CDR2 YYREEE (reference sequence). CDR3 DNA sequence: TGTGCCAGCAGCTTGGGATCAGGGGGCGAGCAGTACTTC. Translating gives CASSLGSGGEQYF.

The V gene is TRBV18, the J gene TRBJ2-5; TRBD2 is a possible D gene (6 bases). Per the germline V gene, CDR1 is KGHSH and CDR2 is LQKENI. The V gene lost 0 bases and the J gene lost 4 bases, with 18 bases spanning the gap. The CDR3 is 17 amino acids. The CDR3 region is CASSPPKLAVIPETQYF. CDR3 nucleotides: TGTGCCAGCTCACCACCGAAGTTAGCGGTTATCCCAGAGACCCAGTACTTC.

Note on this clone: The same CDR3 arises from other DNA sequences in this sample as well. The J gene is TRBJ1-1, the V gene TRBV5-1; 7 positions agree with TRBD1. This CDR3 is 13 amino acids long. Germline-derived CDR1 and CDR2 are SGHRS and YFSETQ. Trimming at V came to 2 bases and at J to 3 bases, leaving 1 base not matched to a gene. CDR3 nucleotide sequence: TGCGCCAGCAGCTTTACAGGGGACACTGAAGCTTTCTTT. Its protein product is CASSFTGDTEAFF.

The J gene is TRBJ2-1, the V gene TRBV28; TRBD2 matches 11 bases. The CDR3 has 14 residues. Germline V gene lookup returns CDR1 MDHEN and CDR2 SYDVKM. Germline trimming cut 10 bases from V and 8 bases from J; bases unmatched to any gene: 10. CDR3 sequence reads: CAILAGGPIYEQFF. CDR3 DNA sequence: TGTGCCATTTTAGCGGGAGGGCCGATCTATGAGCAGTTCTTC.

The rearrangement uses TRBV2 and TRBJ2-5, with 8 nucleotides matching TRBD2. Germline CDR1 SNHLY, CDR2 FYNNEI. The length of the CDR3 is 14 residues. The junction had 5 bases not matched to a gene; V was cut back by 6 bases and J by 2 bases. CDR3 sequence: CASRDSGDQETQYF. DNA of the CDR3: TGTGCCAGCAGGGATAGCGGGGATCAAGAGACCCAGTACTTC.

The chain recombines TRBV19 with TRBJ1-2; no firm D call. The germline gives CDR1 LNHDA, CDR2 SQIVND (reference sequence). The CDR3 extends over 13 amino acids. V shed 3 bases and J shed 1 base, with 6 bases lying between them. The CDR3 protein is CASSMGSNYGYTF. In DNA, the CDR3 is TGTGCCAGTAGTATGGGCAGTAACTATGGCTACACCTTC.

This chain connects TRBV3-1 (or the pseudogene TRBV3-2) to TRBJ2-1, with D perhaps TRBD1 (6 bases). The CDR3 has 13 amino acids. Germline values: CDR1 LGHDT, CDR2 YNNKEL (reference sequence). The ends were cut back, 4 bases at V and 7 bases at J, with 11 bases in the middle. Written as DNA, the CDR3 is TGTGCCAGCAGCCTGGGACAATCGAATGAGCAGTTCTTC. Amino acids: CASSLGQSNEQFF.

V is TRBV6-5 and J is TRBJ2-7, with D maybe TRBD2 (5 bases). The CDR3 length is 14 residues. The germline gives CDR1 MNHEY, CDR2 SVGAGI. V lost 5 bases, J lost 2 bases, and 13 bases lay in between. CDR3 sequence reads: CASSTAVTTYEQYF. CDR3 DNA sequence: TGTGCCAGCAGTACCGCAGTGACTACCTACGAGCAGTACTTC.

This rearrangement joins TRBV9 to TRBJ2-7, with 10 bases that match TRBD1. Per the germline V gene, CDR1 is SGDLS and CDR2 is YYNGEE. The CDR3 runs 14 residues. The trim removed 3 bases at V and 2 bases at J, leaving 2 bases unmatched. This chain's CDR3 is CASSGQGAAYEQYF. The CDR3, as DNA: TGTGCCAGCAGCGGACAGGGGGCGGCCTACGAGCAGTACTTC.

The chain links TRBV24-1 to TRBJ2-7, with D perhaps matching TRBD2 (5 bases). With 2 bases removed from V and 7 bases from J, the gap between germline ends came to 17 bases. The germline CDR1 and CDR2 sequences are KGHDR and SFDVKD. The CDR3 length is 15 residues. CDR3 residues: CATSDSSSPSWEQYF. In DNA, the CDR3 is TGTGCCACCAGTGATTCGTCTAGCCCTTCTTGGGAGCAGTACTTC.

CDR3 loop: CASTRGYEQYF. The CDR3 region has the DNA TGTGCCAGCACGAGAGGTTACGAGCAGTACTTC. The genes are TRBV25-1 and TRBJ2-7; the D is unclear. Germline lookup yields CDR1 MGHDK and CDR2 SYGVNS. The CDR3 sequence is 11 residues long. Trimming cost V 7 bases and J 4 bases, with 8 bases left between them.

For this clone: Possible read error: a much larger clone is one base away. The gene calls are TRBV2 and TRBJ1-5; tentative D call: TRBD1 (6 bases). CDR1 SNHLY and CDR2 FYNNEI come from the germline V gene. V lost 6 bases, J lost 0 bases, and 9 bases lay in between. The CDR3 consists of 14 residues. CDR3 sequence reads: CASSLDSSNQPQHF. DNA for the CDR3: TGTGCCAGCAGCTTGGACAGTAGCAATCAGCCCCAGCATTTT. The whole variable domain, filled in from reference TRBV2 and TRBJ1-5, reads EPEVTQTPSHQVTQMGQEVILRCVPISNHLYFYWYRQILGQKVEFLVSFYNNEISEKSEIFDDQFSVERPDGSNFTLKIRSTKLEDSAMYFCASSLDSSNQPQHFGDGTRLSIL.

This clone appeared once. This chain links TRBV3-1 (or the pseudogene TRBV3-2) with TRBJ2-7, with 10 bases aligning to TRBD1. Losses at the gene ends were 11 bases for V and 2 bases for J; bases not matched to a gene: 3. Looked up from germline, CDR1 is LGHDT and CDR2 is YNNKEL (reference sequence). This CDR3 contains 12 residues. CDR3 region: CAGTGEPYEQYF. The CDR3, as DNA: TGTGCCGGGACAGGGGAACCCTACGAGCAGTACTTC.

The rearrangement joins TRBV5-4 to TRBJ1-1; D might be TRBD1 (5 bases). V shed 4 bases and J shed 2 bases, with 12 bases lying between them. Per the germline V gene, CDR1 is SGHNT and CDR2 is YYREEE (reference sequence). The CDR3 sequence is 14 residues long. The CDR3 spells CASSLRAPNTEAFF. CDR3 nucleotides: TGTGCCAGCAGCCTCAGGGCCCCTAACACTGAAGCTTTCTTT. The full variable domain, in which reference TRBV5-4 and TRBJ1-1 provide the parts outside the CDR3, is ETGVTQSPTHLIKTRGQQVTLRCSSQSGHNTVSWYQQALGQGPQFIFQYYREEENGRGNFPPRFSGLQFPNYSSELNVNALELDDSALYLCASSLRAPNTEAFFGQGTRLTVV.

The CDR3 spells CASSSVGVKAEAFF. The CDR3 DNA reads TGTGCCAGCAGTTCCGTGGGAGTAAAGGCTGAAGCTTTCTTT. V and J are TRBV6-2 or TRBV6-3 and TRBJ1-1, with D uncertain. Germline CDR1 reads MNHEY; CDR2 reads SVGEGT. The CDR3 is made up of 14 amino acids. Trimming took off 4 bases at V and 6 bases at J, with 15 bases between the two ends.

CDR3: CASSLGQPGGKLFF. CDR3 nucleotides: TGTGCCAGCAGCTTGGGGCAGCCGGGAGGAAAACTGTTTTTT. The V call is TRBV5-6, the J call TRBJ1-4, with D uncertain. The germline CDR1 and CDR2 sequences are SGHDT and YYEEEE. The CDR3 sequence is 14 residues long. Trimming left V 0 bases short and J 10 bases short, with 13 bases between.

The rearrangement uses TRBV25-1 and TRBJ1-1, with TRBD1 matching 8 bases. V was clipped by 3 bases and J by 6 bases; unmatched bases: 9. This CDR3 has 15 residues. CDR1 and CDR2 from the germline V gene are MGHDK and SYGVNS. As DNA, the CDR3 is TGTGCCAGCAGTGATGGGACCAGGGGGCACGCTGAAGCTTTCTTT. Its protein is CASSDGTRGHAEAFF.

The chain recombines TRBV30 with TRBJ2-3; weak D call: TRBD1 (7 bases). Germline V gives CDR1 GTSNPN, CDR2 SVGIG (reference sequence). This CDR3 has 14 amino acids. The V end lost 3 bases, the J end lost 2 bases, and 12 bases lay between the germline ends. CDR3 in amino acids: CAWREGAPTDTQYF. The DNA for the CDR3 is TGTGCCTGGAGGGAGGGGGCCCCCACAGATACGCAGTATTTT.

This rearrangement joins TRBV5-6 to TRBJ2-1; TRBD1 matches 8 bases. V dropped 4 bases and J dropped 4; count of bases not matched to a gene: 7. Germline V lookup: CDR1 SGHDT, CDR2 YYEEEE. The length of the CDR3 is 15 residues. CDR3 sequence reads: CASSGGQAPYNEQFF. CDR3 nucleotides: TGTGCCAGCAGCGGGGGACAGGCCCCTTACAATGAGCAGTTCTTC.

This chain uses TRBV5-1 with TRBJ1-4, with 9 nucleotides matching TRBD1. Germline CDR1 is SGHRS and CDR2 is YFSETQ. The CDR3 is 14 residues long. The V gene end was trimmed by 3 bases and the J gene end by 8 bases; junction bases not matched to a gene: 5. Here the CDR3 DNA reads TGCGCCAGCAGCTCCACCGGACAGGGGGAAAAACTGTTTTTT. Translation gives CASSSTGQGEKLFF.